This TCR beta chain was captured in a study of T-cell reconstitution after alpha-beta-depleted transplantation in children. Many counts were recorded for this clonotype. TCRbeta library preparation incorporated unique molecular identifiers. TCRdb reprocessed the PCR reads via MiXCR and lists one record per CDR3 protein. The sample has about 110,000 distinct CDR3 sequences, 10% seen once. The receptor's source is a human donor who donated a stem cell graft to a child with acute lymphoblastic leukemia. The input for sequencing was PBMCs from the stem cell graft donor, taken from the stem cell graft.

Here the CDR3 reads CASSHGEEQFF. The CDR3 nucleotides read TGTGCCAGCAGCCATGGGGAGGAGCAGTTCTTC. The chain combines TRBV7-8 with TRBJ2-1; D may be TRBD2 (5 bases). Germline loops: CDR1 SGHVS, CDR2 FQNEAQ. Trimming stripped 5 bases from V and 10 bases from J, with 9 bases between. CDR3 length equals 11 residues. Complete variable domain (other parts from reference TRBV7-8 and TRBJ2-1): GAGVSQSPRYKVAKRGQDVALRCDPISGHVSLFWYQQALGQGPEFLTYFQNEAQLDKSGLPSDRFFAERPEGSVSTLKIQRTQQEDSAVYLCASSHGEEQFFGPGTRLTVL.